This TCR beta chain was observed in a study of radiotherapy plus CTLA-4 blockade in lung cancer. Overall study context: The study recorded objective responses in around 18% of patients and disease control in under 35%.

About this clone: What it recognizes is unknown.

Chemo-refractory metastatic non-small-cell lung cancer patients received focal radiation with ipilimumab CTLA-4 blockade. This CDR3 is built from 16 residues. V trimming: 7 bases; J trimming: 2 bases; junction bases outside the gene matches: 11. Germline V lookup: CDR1 MDHEN, CDR2 SYDVKM. Assay used: immunoSEQ multiplex PCR; TCRdb lists only in-frame clones, some missing. The sample holds fewer than 55,000 clones, 77% seen once. Overall study results and limits: After treatment with radiotherapy plus ipilimumab, TCR clones that came from the tumor expanded in blood.

This rearrangement joins TRBV28 to TRBJ2-3; 8 nucleotides match TRBD2. This specimen was peripheral blood, taken from a patient treated with radiotherapy plus ipilimumab. The TCR originated in a human donor with non-small cell lung cancer whose response to radiotherapy plus ipilimumab could not be evaluated. The CDR3 DNA follows: TGTGCCAGCACTCCCCGGGGGCGGGGGGCCACAGATACGCAGTATTTT. Protein: CASTPRGRGATDTQYF.